The rows below give T cell receptor beta chains drawn from one sample of a study of OX40 agonist ivuxolimab in advanced cancers. Sequencing was performed with immunoSEQ multiplex PCR; in TCRdb, only in-frame clones are kept and a portion is missing. This sample yields about 76,000 clones, of which approximately 91% are seen a single time; around 13% belongs to the top ten. The sequences come from CD4+ or CD8+ T cells sorted from blood, collected in a trial of the OX40 agonist ivuxolimab. All receptors derive from an adult with an advanced solid tumor such as melanoma, head and neck, liver or kidney cancer. The CDR3 runs from the conserved cysteine through the conserved F or W. D genes are given only for firm matches. Size is omitted from some rows. Given values are once, few, many or a class for expanded clones.

V,D,size,J,length,CDR3,DNA
TRBV6-1,TRBD2,few,TRBJ2-1,14,CASLGLAGGVEQFF,TGTGCCAGCCTGGGGCTAGCGGGAGGGGTTGAGCAGTTCTTC
TRBV7-2,NA,NA,TRBJ2-7,13,CASSPSTSNEQYF,TGTGCCAGCAGCCCTTCTACTAGCAACGAGCAGTACTTC
TRBV19,NA,NA,TRBJ2-1,12,CASSIGGGEQFF,TGTGCCAGTAGTATAGGAGGGGGTGAGCAGTTCTTC
TRBV30,NA,medium-sized,TRBJ2-7,11,CAWSSQYEQYF,TGTGCCTGGAGTTCCCAATACGAGCAGTACTTC
TRBV28,NA,NA,TRBJ1-2,14,CASSLYSRPYGYTF,TGTGCCAGCAGTTTATACAGCAGACCCTATGGCTACACCTTC
TRBV27,TRBD2,NA,TRBJ2-2,17,CASSLSLAGRWTGELFF,TGTGCCAGCAGTTTAAGTTTAGCGGGAAGGTGGACCGGGGAGCTGTTTTTT
TRBV29-1,TRBD1,NA,TRBJ2-7,15,CSVEDIQGVTYEQYF,TGCAGCGTTGAAGATATACAGGGGGTCACCTACGAGCAGTACTTC
TRBV21-1,NA,NA,TRBJ1-2,17,CASTTPRGGISNYGYTF,TGTGCCAGCACCACCCCAAGGGGGGGGATTTCTAACTATGGCTACACCTTC
TRBV6-6,NA,NA,TRBJ1-2,13,CASSWGPSEGYTF,TGTGCCAGCAGTTGGGGACCCTCAGAAGGCTACACCTTC
TRBV11-3,TRBD2,NA,TRBJ2-1,15,CASSETSGRGDEQFF,TGTGCCAGCAGCGAGACTAGCGGGAGAGGGGATGAGCAGTTCTTC
TRBV11-1,NA,NA,TRBJ2-5,14,CASSLGGRQETQYF,TGTGCCAGCAGCTTAGGAGGGAGGCAAGAGACCCAGTACTTC
TRBV28,TRBD1,NA,TRBJ2-7,14,CASSLDRVLYEQYF,TGTGCCAGCAGTTTAGACAGGGTCCTCTACGAGCAGTACTTC
TRBV5-1,NA,NA,TRBJ2-3,15,CASSNRQEHTDTQYF,TGCGCCAGCAGCAATAGACAAGAACACACAGATACGCAGTATTTT
TRBV7-6,TRBD2,NA,TRBJ2-4,18,CASSPFLAGGLAKNIQYF,TGTGCCAGCAGCCCGTTCTTAGCGGGAGGACTAGCCAAAAACATTCAGTACTTC
TRBV9,NA,NA,TRBJ2-1,15,CASSATPTGGNEQFF,TGTGCCAGCAGCGCTACCCCGACTGGCGGAAATGAGCAGTTCTTC
TRBV7-9,NA,few,TRBJ2-5,12,CASSRYQETQYF,TGTGCCAGCAGCCGCTACCAAGAGACCCAGTACTTC
TRBV11-3,TRBD1,once,TRBJ2-7,14,CASSSDRGSNEQYF,TGTGCCAGCAGCTCAGACAGGGGTAGCAACGAGCAGTACTTC
TRBV11-2,TRBD1,NA,TRBJ1-1,17,CASSRTGTGGWYTEAFF,TGTGCCAGCAGCCGTACCGGGACAGGGGGTTGGTACACTGAAGCTTTCTTT
TRBV6-1,NA,NA,TRBJ2-7,15,CASSEPGHLSYEQYF,TGTGCCAGCAGTGAACCCGGACATCTCTCCTACGAGCAGTACTTC
TRBV6-1,TRBD1,NA,TRBJ2-3,14,CASSLQGETDTQYF,TGTGCCAGCAGCCTACAGGGGGAGACAGATACGCAGTATTTT
TRBV6-1,TRBD2,NA,TRBJ2-3,17,CASSEYRTSGSADTQYF,TGTGCCAGCAGTGAATACCGGACTAGCGGGAGCGCAGATACGCAGTATTTT
TRBV4-1,NA,NA,TRBJ2-1,13,CASSRDPNAQQFF,TGCGCCAGCAGTCGGGACCCAAACGCTCAGCAGTTCTTC
TRBV11-1,TRBD2,NA,TRBJ2-5,18,CASSLAGSGSGEGETQYF,TGTGCCAGCAGCTTAGCGGGTAGCGGGAGCGGCGAGGGAGAGACCCAGTACTTC
TRBV6-1,NA,NA,TRBJ2-1,11,CASPAYNEQFF,TGTGCCAGTCCAGCTTACAATGAGCAGTTCTTC
TRBV4-1,NA,NA,TRBJ2-7,16,CASSSSPGLISYEQYF,TGCGCCAGCAGCTCCTCGCCGGGACTCATCTCCTACGAGCAGTACTTC
TRBV13,NA,NA,TRBJ1-2,14,CASSREGRPYGYTF,TGTGCCAGCAGCCGGGAGGGGCGGCCCTATGGCTACACCTTC
TRBV18,TRBD1,NA,TRBJ1-4,16,CASSPQQGGINEKLFF,TGTGCCAGCTCACCCCAACAGGGGGGGATAAATGAAAAACTGTTTTTT
TRBV6-5,NA,NA,TRBJ1-6,16,CASSYSMALADSPLHF,TGTGCCAGCAGTTACTCTATGGCCCTGGCGGACTCACCCCTCCACTTT
TRBV5-4,NA,NA,TRBJ2-1,16,CASSLGSEITGNEQFF,TGTGCCAGCAGCTTGGGAAGCGAGATTACAGGCAATGAGCAGTTCTTC
TRBV10-3,NA,once,TRBJ2-1,17,CAISDRTGTQAYNEQFF,TGTGCCATCAGTGACAGGACTGGGACGCAGGCGTACAATGAGCAGTTCTTC
TRBV6-1,NA,NA,TRBJ2-2,13,CASSERYPGELFF,TGTGCCAGCAGTGAACGGTATCCCGGGGAGCTGTTTTTT
TRBV28,TRBD2,NA,TRBJ2-1,13,CASSGPGGDEQFF,TGTGCCAGCAGCGGACCCGGGGGGGATGAGCAGTTCTTC
TRBV16,NA,NA,TRBJ2-7,11,CASSPLHEQYF,TGTGCCAGCAGCCCTCTCCACGAGCAGTACTTC
TRBV5-1,NA,once,TRBJ1-5,13,CASSLVQGQPQHF,TGCGCCAGCAGCTTGGTGCAGGGCCAGCCCCAGCATTTT
TRBV21-1,NA,NA,TRBJ2-3,16,CASSKADSGMGDTQYF,TGTGCCAGCAGCAAAGCGGACAGCGGGATGGGAGATACGCAGTATTTT
TRBV30,NA,NA,TRBJ2-1,11,CALVGANEQFF,TGTGCCCTCGTGGGGGCCAATGAGCAGTTCTTC
TRBV27,TRBD1,once,TRBJ2-3,14,CASKDRHPWDTQYF,TGTGCCAGCAAGGACAGGCATCCTTGGGATACGCAGTATTTT
TRBV29-1,NA,NA,TRBJ1-1,13,CSVRGGLNTEAFF,TGCAGCGTTAGAGGCGGGCTGAACACTGAAGCTTTCTTT
TRBV5-6,NA,NA,TRBJ1-1,17,CASSLKGAATMNTEAFF,TGTGCCAGCAGCTTGAAAGGGGCAGCCACCATGAACACTGAAGCTTTCTTT
TRBV29-1,TRBD2,NA,TRBJ2-1,14,CSVVFLAGSNEQFF,TGCAGCGTTGTGTTTCTAGCGGGAAGCAATGAGCAGTTCTTC
TRBV18,NA,NA,TRBJ1-1,17,CASSPRTLGPMNTEAFF,TGTGCCAGCTCACCACGCACACTCGGACCGATGAACACTGAAGCTTTCTTT
TRBV5-4,TRBD2,NA,TRBJ2-7,14,CASSLGAGGYEQYF,TGTGCCAGCAGTTTAGGGGCGGGAGGCTACGAGCAGTACTTC
TRBV27,NA,NA,TRBJ2-5,11,CASSLSGTQYF,TGTGCCAGCAGTTTATCGGGGACCCAGTACTTC
TRBV11-3,NA,NA,TRBJ1-2,13,CASSLDSYYGYTF,TGTGCCAGCAGCTTAGACAGTTACTATGGCTACACCTTC
TRBV2,TRBD2,NA,TRBJ2-1,21,CASSGASGAPYSSKYYNEQFF,TGTGCCAGCAGTGGGGCTAGCGGGGCCCCGTATTCTTCTAAGTACTACAATGAGCAGTTCTTC
TRBV6-5,TRBD1,NA,TRBJ1-1,15,CASSSTGEVGTEAFF,TGTGCCAGCAGTTCTACAGGGGAAGTGGGCACTGAAGCTTTCTTT
TRBV7-9,NA,NA,TRBJ1-1,12,CASSATGLEAFF,TGTGCCAGCAGCGCAACGGGGCTTGAAGCTTTCTTT
TRBV19,TRBD2,NA,TRBJ2-4,17,CASSRNSGAVAKNIQYF,TGTGCCAGTAGTAGGAATAGCGGGGCCGTAGCCAAAAACATTCAGTACTTC
TRBV27,TRBD1,NA,TRBJ2-7,14,CASSLSGQNYEQYF,TGTGCCAGCAGTTTATCGGGACAGAACTACGAGCAGTACTTC
TRBV7-9,NA,NA,TRBJ2-5,11,CASSDGFFQYF,TGTGCCAGCAGCGACGGATTCTTTCAGTACTTC
TRBV29-1,NA,NA,TRBJ2-6,19,CSVEVGLRPSSGGANVLTF,TGCAGCGTTGAAGTAGGGTTACGGCCATCCTCTGGTGGGGCCAACGTCCTGACTTTC
TRBV7-9,TRBD1,NA,TRBJ2-6,16,CASSSTGATGANVLTF,TGTGCCAGCAGCTCCACAGGGGCCACTGGGGCCAACGTCCTGACTTTC
TRBV6-5,NA,NA,TRBJ2-1,15,CASSVAGTVYNEQFF,TGTGCCAGCAGCGTAGCCGGGACCGTCTACAATGAGCAGTTCTTC